Each of the 21 T cell receptor beta chains below was sequenced from the same sample in a study of T cells in pancreatic ductal adenocarcinoma. Assay: immunoSEQ multiplex PCR; the TCRdb copy retains only in-frame clones and omits some. Altogether 97,000 or so clones are present, more than 90% being singletons, with the ten largest covering approximately 3.1%. Surgery without prior neoadjuvant therapy was the treatment of the selected pancreatic ductal adenocarcinoma patients. The sequenced sample consisted of PBMCs. Receptors originate from a human donor with pancreatic ductal adenocarcinoma.

This sequence joins TRBV18 and TRBJ2-7; D gene ambiguous. This CDR3 is built from 16 residues. Germline V gene data show CDR1 as KGHSH and CDR2 as LQKENI. V lost 0 bases, J lost 0 bases, and 12 bases lay in between. In nucleotides, the CDR3 is TGTGCCAGCTCACCACCGTCCCGGTTGAGCTCCTACGAGCAGTACTTC. It specifies CASSPPSRLSSYEQYF.

The chain joins TRBV27 to TRBJ2-3, with no clear D. The CDR3 has 12 amino acids. V lost 4 bases, J lost 6 bases, and 8 bases lay in between. Germline V lookup: CDR1 MNHEY, CDR2 SMNVEV (reference sequence). The CDR3 region is CASSSNSDTQYF. The CDR3 DNA follows: TGTGCCAGCAGTTCCAACTCGGATACGCAGTATTTT.

The chain joins TRBV30 to TRBJ1-2; TRBD1 might be the D (6 bases). CDR1 is GTSNPN and CDR2 is SVGIG in the germline V gene (reference sequence). The CDR3 spans 14 residues. V was shortened by 4 bases and J by 7 bases, with 19 bases between the two germline ends. CDR3 protein: CAWTLLRQGTGYTF. CDR3 DNA sequence: TGTGCCTGGACCCTACTCCGGCAGGGGACTGGCTACACCTTC.

The chain joins TRBV28 to TRBJ1-2; weak D call: TRBD1 (6 bases). The CDR3 is made up of 14 amino acids. Germline CDR1 is MDHEN and CDR2 is SYDVKM. V lost 7 bases, J lost 5 bases, and 17 bases lay in between. This CDR3 is CASTPMAGEYGYTF. The DNA for the CDR3 is TGTGCCAGCACCCCGATGGCAGGGGAATATGGCTACACCTTC.

The chain recombines TRBV25-1 with TRBJ2-7; 12 bases are a match to TRBD1. The V segment lost 3 bases and the J segment 1 base; nucleotides outside the gene matches: 7. The CDR3 has 17 residues. Germline assignment: CDR1 MGHDK and CDR2 SYGVNS. The CDR3 bases are TGTGCCAGCAGTGATAGGGTGGGACAGGGGGCATCCTACGAGCAGTACTTC. This codes for CASSDRVGQGASYEQYF.

The chain links TRBV10-3 to TRBJ2-5; D unresolved. Per germline, CDR1 ENHRY and CDR2 SYGVKD. The CDR3 sequence is 14 residues long. The V end lost 0 bases, the J end lost 2 bases, and 7 bases lay between the germline ends. CDR3 sequence: CAISESRLQETQYF. The CDR3 DNA is TGTGCCATCAGTGAGTCGAGGTTACAAGAGACCCAGTACTTC.

This chain joins TRBV10-3 and TRBJ2-5, with 7 positions matching TRBD2. CDR1 is ENHRY and CDR2 is SYGVKD in the germline V gene. This CDR3 comprises 14 residues. Trimming removed 3 bases from V and 5 bases from J; junction bases left unmatched: 6. CDR3 nucleotide sequence: TGTGCCATCAGTGATCAGCGGGAAAGGGAGACCCAGTACTTC. Amino acid sequence: CAISDQRERETQYF.

J is TRBJ2-7 and V is TRBV18, with D perhaps matching TRBD1 (6 bases). V lost 1 base to trimming and J lost 5 bases, with 9 bases between them. The CDR3 runs to 13 residues. Germline assignment: CDR1 KGHSH and CDR2 LQKENI. For the CDR3, the DNA is TGTGCCAGCTCACCACTCAGGGGAGACGAGCAGTACTTC. Protein sequence: CASSPLRGDEQYF. Full variable domain (remainder filled in from reference TRBV18 and TRBJ2-7): NAGVMQNPRHLVRRRGQEARLRCSPMKGHSHVYWYRQLPEEGLKFMVYLQKENIIDESGMPKERFSAEFPKEGPSILRIQQVVRGDSAAYFCASSPLRGDEQYFGPGTRLTVT.

The chain is built from TRBV2 and TRBJ2-7; TRBD2 matches at 10 bases. V was clipped by 6 bases and J by 6 bases; unmatched bases: 8. This CDR3 is built from 14 residues. The germline CDR1 and CDR2 sequences are SNHLY and FYNNEI. CDR3 DNA: TGTGCCAGCAGCCCAGCGGGAGGGCCGGGCGAGCAGTACTTC. Its translation is CASSPAGGPGEQYF.

This clone was found once. This chain joins TRBV9 and TRBJ2-1, with 7 bases aligning to TRBD2. The CDR3 spans 17 residues. J lost 4 bases, V lost 3 bases, and 13 bases had no gene match. CDR1 is SGDLS and CDR2 is YYNGEE in the germline V gene. The CDR3 DNA sequence: TGTGCCAGCAGCGAGGGCTTGTCGGGAGGTCCATACAATGAGCAGTTCTTC. This encodes CASSEGLSGGPYNEQFF.

The chain employs TRBV7-6 and TRBJ2-5; no reliable D call. This CDR3 has 11 residues. Looked up from germline, CDR1 is SGHVS and CDR2 is FNYEAQ. Trimming removed 8 bases at V and 5 bases at J, with 9 bases between. The CDR3 nucleotides read TGTGCCAGCCGCACTGCGGAGACCCAGTACTTC. Translating it yields CASRTAETQYF.

The chain has TRBV10-2 and TRBJ2-7, with TRBD2 as a possible D gene (5 bases). The germline gives CDR1 WSHSY, CDR2 SAAADI. V shed 6 bases and J shed 3 bases, with 12 bases lying between them. This CDR3 has 13 amino acids. CDR3 residues: CASREATSYEQYF. DNA for the CDR3: TGCGCCAGCAGGGAAGCTACTAGCTACGAGCAGTACTTC.

The chain combines TRBV7-2 with TRBJ2-7; tentative D call: TRBD1 (6 bases). This CDR3 spans 14 amino acids. V was clipped by 5 bases and J by 6 bases, with 17 bases between them. Germline CDR1 reads SGHTA; CDR2 reads FQGNSA. The DNA for the CDR3 is TGTGCCAGCAGCCCCCAACAGGGTTCTGGCGAGCAGTACTTC. This encodes CASSPQQGSGEQYF.

The V and J genes are TRBV15 and TRBJ1-2; 9 nucleotides align to TRBD1. The CDR3 runs to 15 residues. The ends lost 5 bases at V and 4 bases at J; junction bases unmatched: 8. Germline-derived CDR1 and CDR2 are LNHNV and YYDKDF (reference sequence). The CDR3 sequence: CATSPRDRVPYGYTF. The CDR3 DNA follows: TGTGCCACCAGCCCACGGGACAGGGTTCCCTATGGCTACACCTTC.

The chain carries TRBV6-4 and TRBJ2-1; no clear D gene. This CDR3 has 11 amino acids. Germline assignment: CDR1 MRHNA and CDR2 SNTAGT. The germline V and J ends were trimmed by 2 bases and 8 bases, with 4 bases remaining between them. The CDR3 DNA reads as TGTGCCAGCAGTGACGAGGATGAGCAGTTCTTC. Amino acid sequence: CASSDEDEQFF.

The chain carries TRBV7-2 and TRBJ2-5; D perhaps matches TRBD2 (5 bases). V gave up 4 bases and J gave up 4 bases, with 10 bases separating them. The CDR3 length is 13 residues. Germline V gene sequence: CDR1 SGHTA, CDR2 FQGNSA. The CDR3 reads CASSWRVVETQYF. The CDR3 nucleotides read TGTGCCAGCAGCTGGCGGGTGGTAGAGACCCAGTACTTC.

The chain combines TRBV7-2 with TRBJ2-2; possible D gene TRBD1, 5 bases. This CDR3 has 12 amino acids. Germline loops: CDR1 SGHTA, CDR2 FQGNSA. Trimming left V 4 bases short and J 6 bases short, with 6 bases between. The CDR3 nucleotides are TGTGCCAGCAGCTCAGGGTCCGGGGAGCTGTTTTTT. This translates into CASSSGSGELFF.

This clone was counted a single time. V gene TRBV5-6 combines with J gene TRBJ2-4; D ambiguous. Germline V gives CDR1 SGHDT, CDR2 YYEEEE. The CDR3 covers 15 residues. Trimming cost V 4 bases and J 1 base, with 12 bases left between them. The CDR3 nucleotides are TGTGCCAGCAGCCCCGGTCCACTTGCCAAAAACATTCAGTACTTC. Its translation: CASSPGPLAKNIQYF.

The rearrangement links TRBV4-2 to TRBJ1-1, with D possibly TRBD1 on 5 matching bases. The germline CDR1 and CDR2 sequences are LGHNA and YNFKEQ. The CDR3 length is 17 residues. V lost 3 bases and J lost 1, with 18 bases in between. In DNA, the CDR3 is TGTGCCAGCAGCCATCCCGAAAAGGGGTCAGCGAACACTGAAGCTTTCTTT. Translation: CASSHPEKGSANTEAFF.

This chain uses TRBV4-2 with TRBJ2-3; 11 bases match TRBD2. Germline V gene lookup returns CDR1 LGHNA and CDR2 YNFKEQ. With 3 bases clipped from V and 2 bases from J, the junction kept 7 bases outside the gene matches. The CDR3 runs to 17 residues. CDR3 in DNA: TGTGCCAGCAGCCACCACGGGACTAGCGGATCCACAGATACGCAGTATTTT. Translation: CASSHHGTSGSTDTQYF.

This clone was recorded only once. This chain joins TRBV11-2 and TRBJ2-7; a possible D gene is TRBD1 (6 bases). The germline CDR1 and CDR2 sequences are SGHAT and FQNNGV. The CDR3 runs 12 residues. V was trimmed by 4 bases and J by 4 bases, leaving 8 bases between them. The CDR3, as DNA: TGTGCCAGCAGCTCGACAGGTTACGAGCAGTACTTC. It specifies CASSSTGYEQYF.